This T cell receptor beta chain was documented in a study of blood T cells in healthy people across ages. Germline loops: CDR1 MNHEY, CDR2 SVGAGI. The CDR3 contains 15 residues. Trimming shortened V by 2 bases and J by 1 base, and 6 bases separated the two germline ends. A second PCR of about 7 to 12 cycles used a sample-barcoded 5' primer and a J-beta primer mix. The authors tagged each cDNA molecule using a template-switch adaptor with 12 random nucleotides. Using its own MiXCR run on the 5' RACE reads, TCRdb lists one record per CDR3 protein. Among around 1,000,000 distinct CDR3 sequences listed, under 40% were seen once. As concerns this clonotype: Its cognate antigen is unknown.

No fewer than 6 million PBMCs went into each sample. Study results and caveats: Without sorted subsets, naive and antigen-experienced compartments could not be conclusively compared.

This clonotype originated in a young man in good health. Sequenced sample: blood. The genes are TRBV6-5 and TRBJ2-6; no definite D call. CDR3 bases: TGTGCCAGCAGTTACGGGCTTTCTGGGGCCAACGTCCTGACTTTC. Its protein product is CASSYGLSGANVLTF.